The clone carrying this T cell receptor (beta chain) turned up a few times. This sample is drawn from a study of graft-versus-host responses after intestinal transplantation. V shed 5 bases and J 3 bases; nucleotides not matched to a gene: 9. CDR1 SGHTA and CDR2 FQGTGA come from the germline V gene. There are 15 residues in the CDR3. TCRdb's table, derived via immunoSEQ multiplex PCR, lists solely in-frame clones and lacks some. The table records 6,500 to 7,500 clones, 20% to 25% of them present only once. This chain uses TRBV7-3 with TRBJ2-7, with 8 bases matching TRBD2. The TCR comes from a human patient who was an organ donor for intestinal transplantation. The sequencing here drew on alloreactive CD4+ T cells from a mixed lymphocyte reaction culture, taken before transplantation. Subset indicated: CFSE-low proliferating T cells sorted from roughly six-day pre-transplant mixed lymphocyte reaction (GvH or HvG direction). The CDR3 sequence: CASSEGLVYFYEQYF. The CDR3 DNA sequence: TGTGCCAGCAGCGAGGGACTAGTCTACTTCTACGAGCAGTACTTC.